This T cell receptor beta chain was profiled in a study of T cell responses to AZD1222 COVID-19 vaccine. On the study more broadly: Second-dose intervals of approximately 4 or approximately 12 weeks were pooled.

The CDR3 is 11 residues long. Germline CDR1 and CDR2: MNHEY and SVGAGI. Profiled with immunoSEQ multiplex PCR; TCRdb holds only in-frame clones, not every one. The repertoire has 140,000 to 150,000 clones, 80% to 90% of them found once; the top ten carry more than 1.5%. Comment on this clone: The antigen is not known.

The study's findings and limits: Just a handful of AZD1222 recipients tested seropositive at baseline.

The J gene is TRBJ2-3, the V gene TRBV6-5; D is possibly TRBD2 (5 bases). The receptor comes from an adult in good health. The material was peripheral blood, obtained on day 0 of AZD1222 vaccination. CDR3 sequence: CSTAGADTQYF. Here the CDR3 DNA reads TGTTCGACGGCGGGTGCAGATACGCAGTATTTT.